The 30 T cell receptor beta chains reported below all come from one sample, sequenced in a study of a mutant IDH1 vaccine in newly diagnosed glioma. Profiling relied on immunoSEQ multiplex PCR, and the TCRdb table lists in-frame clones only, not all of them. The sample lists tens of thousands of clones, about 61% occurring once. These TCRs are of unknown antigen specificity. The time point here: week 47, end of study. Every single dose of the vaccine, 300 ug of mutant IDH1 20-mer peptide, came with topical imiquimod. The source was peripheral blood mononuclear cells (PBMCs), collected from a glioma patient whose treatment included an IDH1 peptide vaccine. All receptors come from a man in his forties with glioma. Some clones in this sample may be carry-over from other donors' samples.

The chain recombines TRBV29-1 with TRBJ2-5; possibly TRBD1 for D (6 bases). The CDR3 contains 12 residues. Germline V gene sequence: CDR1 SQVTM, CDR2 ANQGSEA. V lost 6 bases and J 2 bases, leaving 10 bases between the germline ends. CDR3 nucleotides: TGCAGCGTCCTCGGGACACAAGAGACCCAGTACTTC. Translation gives CSVLGTQETQYF.

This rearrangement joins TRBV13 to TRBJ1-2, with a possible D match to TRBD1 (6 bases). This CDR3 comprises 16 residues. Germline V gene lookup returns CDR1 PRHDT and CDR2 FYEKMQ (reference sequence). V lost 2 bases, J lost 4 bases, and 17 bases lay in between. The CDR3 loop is CASSLRGGHGAYGYTF. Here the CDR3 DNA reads TGTGCCAGCAGCTTAAGGGGGGGACACGGTGCCTATGGCTACACCTTC.

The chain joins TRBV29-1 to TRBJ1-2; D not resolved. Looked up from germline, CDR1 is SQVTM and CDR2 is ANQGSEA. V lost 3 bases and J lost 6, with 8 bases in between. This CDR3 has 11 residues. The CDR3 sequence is CSVDSGNGYTF. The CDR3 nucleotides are TGCAGCGTTGATTCGGGGAATGGCTACACCTTC.

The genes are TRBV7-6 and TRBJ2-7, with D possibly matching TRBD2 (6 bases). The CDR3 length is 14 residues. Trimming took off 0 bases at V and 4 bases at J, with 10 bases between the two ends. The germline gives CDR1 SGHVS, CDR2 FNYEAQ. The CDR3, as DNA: TGTGCCAGCAGCTTAGCGGGGGGTCTGTACGAGCAGTACTTC. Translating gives CASSLAGGLYEQYF.

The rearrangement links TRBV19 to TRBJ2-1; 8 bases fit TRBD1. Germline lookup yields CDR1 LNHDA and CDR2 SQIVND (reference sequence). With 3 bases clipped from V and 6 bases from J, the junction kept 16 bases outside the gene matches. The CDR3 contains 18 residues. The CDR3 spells CASSMAPLAGGRGNEQFF. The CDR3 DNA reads TGTGCCAGTAGTATGGCCCCTCTGGCAGGGGGCAGGGGCAATGAGCAGTTCTTC.

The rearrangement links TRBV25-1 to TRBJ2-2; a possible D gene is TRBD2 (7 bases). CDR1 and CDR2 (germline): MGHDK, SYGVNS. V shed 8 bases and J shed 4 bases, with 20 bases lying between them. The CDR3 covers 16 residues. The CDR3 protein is CASVEGGGAPTGELFF. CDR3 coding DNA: TGTGCCAGCGTGGAGGGTGGGGGGGCCCCCACCGGGGAGCTGTTTTTT. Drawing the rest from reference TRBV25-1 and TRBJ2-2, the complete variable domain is EADIYQTPRYLVIGTGKKITLECSQTMGHDKMYWYQQDPGMELHLIHYSYGVNSTEKGDLSSESTVSRIRTEHFPLTLESARPSHTSQYLCASVEGGGAPTGELFFGEGSRLTVL.

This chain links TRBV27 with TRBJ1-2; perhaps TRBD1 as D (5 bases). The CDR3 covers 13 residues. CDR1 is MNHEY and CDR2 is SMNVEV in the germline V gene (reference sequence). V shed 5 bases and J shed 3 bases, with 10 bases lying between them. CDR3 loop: CASSPRGDYGYTF. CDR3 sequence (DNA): TGTGCCAGCAGTCCGCGGGGGGACTATGGCTACACCTTC.

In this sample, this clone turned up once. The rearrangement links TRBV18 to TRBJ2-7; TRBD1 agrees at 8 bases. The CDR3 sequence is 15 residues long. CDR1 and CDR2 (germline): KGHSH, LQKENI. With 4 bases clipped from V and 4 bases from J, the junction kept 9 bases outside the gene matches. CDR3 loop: CASSLGQGMVYEQYF. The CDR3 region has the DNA TGTGCCAGCTCACTTGGACAGGGAATGGTGTACGAGCAGTACTTC. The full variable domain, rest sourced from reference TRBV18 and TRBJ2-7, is NAGVMQNPRHLVRRRGQEARLRCSPMKGHSHVYWYRQLPEEGLKFMVYLQKENIIDESGMPKERFSAEFPKEGPSILRIQQVVRGDSAAYFCASSLGQGMVYEQYFGPGTRLTVT.

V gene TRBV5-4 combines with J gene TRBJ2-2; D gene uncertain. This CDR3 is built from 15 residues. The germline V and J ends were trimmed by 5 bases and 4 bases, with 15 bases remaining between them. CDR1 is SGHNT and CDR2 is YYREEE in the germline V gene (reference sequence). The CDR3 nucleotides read TGTGCCAGCAGTCCGTCCGGATTGAGCACCGGGGAGCTGTTTTTT. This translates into CASSPSGLSTGELFF.

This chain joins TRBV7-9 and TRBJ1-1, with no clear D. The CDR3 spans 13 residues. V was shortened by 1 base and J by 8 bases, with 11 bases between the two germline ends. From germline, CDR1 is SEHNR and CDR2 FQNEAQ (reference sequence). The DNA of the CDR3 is TGTGCCAGCAGCTTAGTATACACCGCGGAAGCTTTCTTT. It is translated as CASSLVYTAEAFF.

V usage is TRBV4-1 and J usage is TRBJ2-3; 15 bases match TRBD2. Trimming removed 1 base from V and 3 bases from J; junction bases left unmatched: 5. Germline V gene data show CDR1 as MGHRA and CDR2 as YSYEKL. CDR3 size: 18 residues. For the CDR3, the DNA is TGCGCCAGCAGCCAAGGGACTAGCGGGGGGGCCGGGACAGATACGCAGTATTTT. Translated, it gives CASSQGTSGGAGTDTQYF.

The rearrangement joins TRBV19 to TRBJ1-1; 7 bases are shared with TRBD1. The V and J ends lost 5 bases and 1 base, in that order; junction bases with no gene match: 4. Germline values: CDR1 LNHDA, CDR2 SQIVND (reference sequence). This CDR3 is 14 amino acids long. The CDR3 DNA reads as TGTGCCAGTAGTTTCGGGACAGCGAACACTGAAGCTTTCTTT. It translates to CASSFGTANTEAFF.

The CDR3 DNA reads TGCGCCAGCAGCCATCGTATCCAGGGGGACACTGAAGCTTTCTTT. It yields the protein CASSHRIQGDTEAFF. This chain connects TRBV4-1 to TRBJ1-1; TRBD1 aligns across 7 bases. Germline CDR1 and CDR2: MGHRA and YSYEKL. The trim removed 3 bases at V and 3 bases at J, leaving 7 bases unmatched. The CDR3 is 15 amino acids.

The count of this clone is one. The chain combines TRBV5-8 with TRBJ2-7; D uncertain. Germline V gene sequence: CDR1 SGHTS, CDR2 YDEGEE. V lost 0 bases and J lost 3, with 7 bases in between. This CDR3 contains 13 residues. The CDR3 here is CASSLGSLYEQYF. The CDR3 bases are TGTGCCAGCAGCTTGGGCAGCCTCTACGAGCAGTACTTC.

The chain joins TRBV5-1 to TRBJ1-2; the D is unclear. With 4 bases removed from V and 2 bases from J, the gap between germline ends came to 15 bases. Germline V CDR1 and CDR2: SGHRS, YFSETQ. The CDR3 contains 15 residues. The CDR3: CASSVTSGLNYGYTF. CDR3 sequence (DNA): TGCGCCAGCAGCGTGACCAGCGGATTAAACTATGGCTACACCTTC.

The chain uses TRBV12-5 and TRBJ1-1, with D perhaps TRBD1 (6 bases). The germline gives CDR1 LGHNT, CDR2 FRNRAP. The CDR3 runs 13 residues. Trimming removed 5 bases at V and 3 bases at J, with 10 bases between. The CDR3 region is CASGPQGYTEAFF. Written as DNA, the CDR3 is TGTGCTAGTGGTCCGCAGGGGTACACTGAAGCTTTCTTT.

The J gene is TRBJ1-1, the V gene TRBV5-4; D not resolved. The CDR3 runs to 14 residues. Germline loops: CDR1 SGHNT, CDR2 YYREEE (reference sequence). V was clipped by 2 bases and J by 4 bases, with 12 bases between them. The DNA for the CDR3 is TGTGCCAGCAGCTTTGGGGAAGGGATCACTGAAGCTTTCTTT. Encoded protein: CASSFGEGITEAFF.

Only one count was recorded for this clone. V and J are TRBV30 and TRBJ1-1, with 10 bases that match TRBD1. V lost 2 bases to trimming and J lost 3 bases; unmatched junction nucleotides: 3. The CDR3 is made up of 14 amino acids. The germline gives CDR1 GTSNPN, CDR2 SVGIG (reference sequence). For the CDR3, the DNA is TGTGCCTGGAGTTCGGGACAGGGGTACACTGAAGCTTTCTTT. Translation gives CAWSSGQGYTEAFF.

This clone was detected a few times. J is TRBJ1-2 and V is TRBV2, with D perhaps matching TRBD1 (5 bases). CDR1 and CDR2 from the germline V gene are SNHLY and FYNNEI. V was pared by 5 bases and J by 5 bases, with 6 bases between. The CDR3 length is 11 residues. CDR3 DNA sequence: TGTGCCAGCAGTTCAGGGTATGGCTACACCTTC. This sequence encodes CASSSGYGYTF.

In DNA, the CDR3 is TGTGCCAGCAGCCCCCCACTTGGGGGGTTGAACACTGAAGCTTTCTTT. This gives the protein CASSPPLGGLNTEAFF. The chain uses TRBV5-4 and TRBJ1-1, with a tentative D call TRBD1 (5 bases). Looked up from germline, CDR1 is SGHNT and CDR2 is YYREEE (reference sequence). The CDR3 totals 16 residues. V lost 4 bases to trimming and J lost 0 bases, with 16 bases between them.

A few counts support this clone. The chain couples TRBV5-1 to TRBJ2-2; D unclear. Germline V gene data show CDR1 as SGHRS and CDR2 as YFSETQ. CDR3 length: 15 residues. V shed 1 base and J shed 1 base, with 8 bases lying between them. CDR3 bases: TGCGCCAGCAGCTTGAGACCGGAGAACACCGGGGAGCTGTTTTTT. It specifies CASSLRPENTGELFF.

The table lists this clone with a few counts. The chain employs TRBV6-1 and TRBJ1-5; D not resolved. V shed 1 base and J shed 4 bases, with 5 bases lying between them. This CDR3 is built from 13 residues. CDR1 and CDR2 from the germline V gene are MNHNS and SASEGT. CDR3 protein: CASSEVENQPQHF. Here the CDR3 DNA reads TGTGCCAGCAGTGAAGTAGAGAATCAGCCCCAGCATTTT.

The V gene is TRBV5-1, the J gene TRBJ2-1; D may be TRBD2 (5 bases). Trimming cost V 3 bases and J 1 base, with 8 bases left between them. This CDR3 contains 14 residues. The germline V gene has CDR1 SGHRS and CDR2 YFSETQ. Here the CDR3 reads CASSSTGSYNEQFF. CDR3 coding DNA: TGCGCCAGCAGCTCCACGGGGTCCTACAATGAGCAGTTCTTC.

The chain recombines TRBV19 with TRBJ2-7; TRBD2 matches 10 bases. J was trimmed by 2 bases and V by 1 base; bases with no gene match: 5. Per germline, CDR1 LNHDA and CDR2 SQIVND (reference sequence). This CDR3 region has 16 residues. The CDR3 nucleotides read TGTGCCAGTAGTATAGCCGGAGCGGGGGGGACCTACGAGCAGTACTTC. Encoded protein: CASSIAGAGGTYEQYF. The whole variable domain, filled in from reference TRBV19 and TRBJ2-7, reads DGGITQSPKYLFRKEGQNVTLSCEQNLNHDAMYWYRQDPGQGLRLIYYSQIVNDFQKGDIAEGYSVSREKKESFPLTVTSAQKNPTAFYLCASSIAGAGGTYEQYFGPGTRLTVT.

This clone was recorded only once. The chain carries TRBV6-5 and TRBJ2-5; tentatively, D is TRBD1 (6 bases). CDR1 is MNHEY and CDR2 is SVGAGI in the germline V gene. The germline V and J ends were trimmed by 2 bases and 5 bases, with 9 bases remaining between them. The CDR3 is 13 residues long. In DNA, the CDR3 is TGTGCCAGCAGTTACACAGGGCGGGAGACCCAGTACTTC. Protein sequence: CASSYTGRETQYF.

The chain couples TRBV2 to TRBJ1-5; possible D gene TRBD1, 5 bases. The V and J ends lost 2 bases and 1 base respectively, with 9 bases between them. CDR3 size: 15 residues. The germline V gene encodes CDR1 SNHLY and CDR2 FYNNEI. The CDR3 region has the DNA TGTGCCAGCAGTGAACAGGGTACCAGCAATCAGCCCCAGCATTTT. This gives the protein CASSEQGTSNQPQHF.

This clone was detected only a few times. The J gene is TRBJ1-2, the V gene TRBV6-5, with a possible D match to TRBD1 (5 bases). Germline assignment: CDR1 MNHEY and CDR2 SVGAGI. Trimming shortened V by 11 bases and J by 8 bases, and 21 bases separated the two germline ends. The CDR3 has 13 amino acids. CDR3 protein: CACSGSRAGGYTF. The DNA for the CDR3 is TGTGCCTGCTCCGGTAGCAGGGCGGGCGGCTACACCTTC.

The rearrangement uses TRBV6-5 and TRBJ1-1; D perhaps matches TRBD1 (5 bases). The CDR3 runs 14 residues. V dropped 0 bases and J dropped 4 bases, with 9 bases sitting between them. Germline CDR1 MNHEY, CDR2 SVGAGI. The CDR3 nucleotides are TGTGCCAGCAGTTACTCGGGGCTTAGCACTGAAGCTTTCTTT. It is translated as CASSYSGLSTEAFF.

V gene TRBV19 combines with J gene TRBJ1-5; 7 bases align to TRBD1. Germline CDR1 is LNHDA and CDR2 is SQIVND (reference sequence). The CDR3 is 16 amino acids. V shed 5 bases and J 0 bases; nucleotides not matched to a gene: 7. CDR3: CASSSGTAHSNQPQHF. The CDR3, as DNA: TGTGCCAGTAGTTCCGGGACAGCTCATAGCAATCAGCCCCAGCATTTT.

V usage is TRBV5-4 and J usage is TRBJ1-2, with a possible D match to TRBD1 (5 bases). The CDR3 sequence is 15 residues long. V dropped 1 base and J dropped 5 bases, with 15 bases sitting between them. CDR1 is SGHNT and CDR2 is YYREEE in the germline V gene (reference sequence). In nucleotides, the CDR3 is TGTGCCAGCAGCTTGTGGGCAGGGCTGGGGTATGGCTACACCTTC. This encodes CASSLWAGLGYGYTF.